This is a list of T cell receptor beta chains from one sample in a study of T cell repertoires in ileal Crohn's disease. Libraries were prepared by immunoSEQ multiplex PCR; TCRdb keeps only in-frame clonotypes and omits some of them. The table lists around 5,300 clones, 88% of them singletons. The sample comprised CD4+ T cells from ileum. All receptors derive from an adult with Crohn's disease. Some clones in this sample may be carry-over from other donors' samples. The CDR3 runs from the conserved cysteine through the conserved F or W. Each record gives: CDR3 protein, J gene, V gene.

CDR3: CAWSVSLLAGGPYSPEQYF
J: TRBJ2-7
V: TRBV30

CDR3: CAWSVSRQVGQETQYF
J: TRBJ2-5
V: TRBV30

CDR3: CASSELRAAQYF
J: TRBJ2-5
V: TRBV2

CDR3: CASSQDRAQYGANVLTF
J: TRBJ2-6
V: TRBV14

CDR3: CASSSGTSGPYEQYF
J: TRBJ2-7
V: TRBV7-2

CDR3: CAPERGTSNLYEQYF
J: TRBJ2-7
V: TRBV21-1

CDR3: CASSGGTGIGELFF
J: TRBJ2-2
V: TRBV5-4

CDR3: CASSLMVAGGPETQYF
J: TRBJ2-5
V: TRBV28

CDR3: CASSADTSRSYNEQFF
J: TRBJ2-1
V: TRBV7-6

CDR3: CSFTRAGLQETQYF
J: TRBJ2-5
V: TRBV29-1

CDR3: CASSISQGVREKLFF
J: TRBJ1-4
V: TRBV19

CDR3: CAIRGGNEQFF
J: TRBJ2-1
V: TRBV10-3

CDR3: CASSPRTGVRETQYF
J: TRBJ2-5
V: TRBV21-1

CDR3: CASSFHKGADTQYF
J: TRBJ2-3
V: TRBV11-1

CDR3: CASSLAPGGRASDTQYF
J: TRBJ2-3
V: TRBV5-1

CDR3: CASRTTGGNQPQHF
J: TRBJ1-5
V: TRBV19

CDR3: CASSPADSGNTIYF
J: TRBJ1-3
V: TRBV18

CDR3: CASRPISSGKYEQYF
J: TRBJ2-7
V: TRBV27

CDR3: CASSERGAPGNEQFF
J: TRBJ2-1
V: TRBV28

CDR3: CASSEAAWETQYF
J: TRBJ2-5
V: TRBV2

CDR3: CASSMAPQWTGGYDEQFF
J: TRBJ2-1
V: TRBV19

CDR3: CASIPNPPRYEQYF
J: TRBJ2-7
V: TRBV6-6

CDR3: CASIVREDRYTQYF
J: TRBJ2-3
V: TRBV6-1

CDR3: CASSLVTPSGNTIYF
J: TRBJ1-3
V: TRBV28

CDR3: CASSEALRRDAYGYTF
J: TRBJ1-2
V: TRBV2

CDR3: CASSMTGEGGYGYTF
J: TRBJ1-2
V: TRBV27

CDR3: CAIRTFSYEQYF
J: TRBJ2-7
V: TRBV10-3

CDR3: CASSPKREPNEQFF
J: TRBJ2-1
V: TRBV18

CDR3: CASRTSGGIAKNIQYF
J: TRBJ2-4
V: TRBV10-2

CDR3: CASSYRGDQPQHF
J: TRBJ1-5
V: TRBV7-2

CDR3: CASSIATARRGYTF
J: TRBJ1-2
V: TRBV19